The rows below give T cell receptor beta chains drawn from one sample of a study of Tregs in tolerant kidney transplant recipients. Method: immunoSEQ multiplex PCR; TCRdb's copy keeps in-frame clones and lacks some. There are about 64,000 clones in the sample; around 98% occur only once, and 0.3% to 0.4% lies in the top ten. Specimen: Tregs from blood, collected before the transplant. Every receptor here comes from a human donor who received a combined kidney and bone marrow transplant. Each CDR3 is given with its conserved first and last residue. Fields, in order: J gene, clone size, V gene, D gene, CDR3 length, CDR3 DNA, CDR3 protein. A D gene is named only where the DNA matches it firmly. Not all rows give a size; the values are once, few, many and, for expanded clones, a class.

J: TRBJ1-2; size: once; V: TRBV27; D: NA; length: 15; DNA: TGTGCCAGTAAGTCCAAGTCGACAGGTCCTTATGGCTACACCTTC; CDR3: CASKSKSTGPYGYTF
J: TRBJ1-5; size: NA; V: TRBV6-1; D: TRBD1; length: 15; DNA: TGTGCCAGCACCCAAGCAGGGGGCGCGAATCAGCCCCAGCATTTT; CDR3: CASTQAGGANQPQHF
J: TRBJ2-1; size: NA; V: TRBV11-3; D: NA; length: 15; DNA: TGTGCCAGCAGCTTAGGAGGGGGGGCCTACAATGAGCAGTTCTTC; CDR3: CASSLGGGAYNEQFF
J: TRBJ2-1; size: NA; V: TRBV5-1; D: TRBD2; length: 15; DNA: TGCGCCAGCAGTCCATCCCGACTAGCGGGAGGTGAGCAGTTCTTC; CDR3: CASSPSRLAGGEQFF
J: TRBJ1-5; size: NA; V: TRBV6-1; D: NA; length: 13; DNA: TGTGCCAGCGGACACCAAGTTCATCAGCCCCAGCATTTT; CDR3: CASGHQVHQPQHF
J: TRBJ1-1; size: NA; V: TRBV30; D: NA; length: 13; DNA: TGTGCCTGGAGGGCAGGGTTGAACACTGAAGCTTTCTTT; CDR3: CAWRAGLNTEAFF
J: TRBJ2-4; size: once; V: TRBV5-1; D: NA; length: 17; DNA: TGCGCCAGCAGCTTGGCCGGCAGGCGAGAGGGCAAAAACATTCAGTACTTC; CDR3: CASSLAGRREGKNIQYF
J: TRBJ2-3; size: NA; V: TRBV5-1; D: TRBD2; length: 16; DNA: TGCGCCAGCAGCTCGAGCGGGAGGGCCATCGCAGATACGCAGTATTTT; CDR3: CASSSSGRAIADTQYF
J: TRBJ1-3; size: NA; V: TRBV4-1; D: TRBD1; length: 19; DNA: TGCGCCAGCAGGGACCCCCCCTCTGGACAGGGCCACTCTGGAAACACCATATATTTT; CDR3: CASRDPPSGQGHSGNTIYF
J: TRBJ1-1; size: NA; V: TRBV10-3; D: NA; length: 15; DNA: TGTGCCATCAGTGAGTTGCCGGGGATGGTGGCTGAAGCTTTCTTT; CDR3: CAISELPGMVAEAFF
J: TRBJ1-2; size: NA; V: TRBV7-9; D: NA; length: 13; DNA: TGTGCCAGCAGCTTAGGGGGGGGCTATGGCTACACCTTC; CDR3: CASSLGGGYGYTF
J: TRBJ1-1; size: NA; V: TRBV10-3; D: NA; length: 14; DNA: TGTGCCATCAGTGTGGGGGGGAAAGTCACTGAAGCTTTCTTT; CDR3: CAISVGGKVTEAFF
J: TRBJ2-1; size: NA; V: TRBV2; D: NA; length: 13; DNA: TGTGCCAGCAGTGAAGATGTATACAATGAGCAGTTCTTC; CDR3: CASSEDVYNEQFF
J: TRBJ1-6; size: NA; V: TRBV5-1; D: NA; length: 17; DNA: TGCGCCAGCAGCCAGCTTAAAACAGGGAGGGGTAATTCACCCCTCCACTTT; CDR3: CASSQLKTGRGNSPLHF
J: TRBJ2-7; size: NA; V: TRBV5-8; D: NA; length: 15; DNA: TGTGCCAGCACCCCCTCTCGGAGGGGGGGACGCGAGCAGTACTTC; CDR3: CASTPSRRGGREQYF
J: TRBJ2-7; size: NA; V: TRBV5-4; D: NA; length: 14; DNA: TGTGCCAGCAGCTTATCTAGCGTCATTACCGAGCAGTACTTC; CDR3: CASSLSSVITEQYF
J: TRBJ1-6; size: NA; V: TRBV5-1; D: TRBD1; length: 16; DNA: TGCGCCAGCCGAGTTGTCGGGACAGGGAGGGATTCACCCCTCCACTTT; CDR3: CASRVVGTGRDSPLHF
J: TRBJ2-3; size: NA; V: TRBV9; D: NA; length: 11; DNA: TGTGCCAGCAGCGCCTCCGATACGCAGTATTTT; CDR3: CASSASDTQYF
J: TRBJ2-5; size: NA; V: TRBV7-3; D: NA; length: 14; DNA: TGTGCCAGCAGCATACAGGGTTTGGAGGAGACCCAGTACTTC; CDR3: CASSIQGLEETQYF
J: TRBJ1-2; size: NA; V: TRBV29-1; D: NA; length: 13; DNA: TGCAGCGCCGCCATGAGGAATAACTATGGCTACACCTTC; CDR3: CSAAMRNNYGYTF
J: TRBJ2-7; size: NA; V: TRBV2; D: TRBD1; length: 13; DNA: TGTGCCAGCAGTAAAGAGGGGGCTGGCGAGCAGTACTTC; CDR3: CASSKEGAGEQYF
J: TRBJ1-2; size: NA; V: TRBV11-1; D: TRBD1; length: 13; DNA: TGTGCCACCCGGGACAGGGGCGAATATGGCTACACCTTC; CDR3: CATRDRGEYGYTF
J: TRBJ2-3; size: NA; V: TRBV9; D: NA; length: 12; DNA: TGTGCCAGCAGCGTGACAGGAGATACGCAGTATTTT; CDR3: CASSVTGDTQYF
J: TRBJ1-5; size: NA; V: TRBV7-6; D: NA; length: 15; DNA: TGTGCCAGCAGCTTAAATACAGGACCTGATCAGCCCCAGCATTTT; CDR3: CASSLNTGPDQPQHF
J: TRBJ2-2; size: NA; V: TRBV4-2; D: NA; length: 15; DNA: TGTGCCAGCAGCCAAGAGGCAGGGCCTAGGGGGGAGCTGTTTTTT; CDR3: CASSQEAGPRGELFF
J: TRBJ2-7; size: NA; V: TRBV15; D: TRBD1; length: 15; DNA: TGTGCCACCAGCAGAGATGTTCGCAGGGGGCGCGAGCAGTACTTC; CDR3: CATSRDVRRGREQYF
J: TRBJ2-5; size: NA; V: TRBV5-5; D: TRBD2; length: 15; DNA: TGTGCCAGCAGCTTTAGCGGGGGGACGGAGGAGACCCAGTACTTC; CDR3: CASSFSGGTEETQYF